These 20 T cell receptor beta chains came from one sample sequenced in a study of molecular identifiers for immune sequencing clone quantification (dated 2018 in TCRdb). Receptor amplification or capture employed PCR. TCRdb names NextSeq 500 as the instrument used. TCRdb reprocessing: public reads trimmed at Q25 with fastp, clones called with MiXCR, in-frame beta chains kept. When rows share a CDR3 protein, they turn into one entry using the most common DNA and genes. A total of approximately 500,000 distinct CDR3 sequences appear in this sample, 25% of them only once. Around 0.8% of the sample belongs to the ten largest clones. The sequencing sample was made of naive CD8+ T cells from blood, with Jurkat cell RNA spiked in. In the paper's terms, the cell subset or site label means: FACS-sorted CD8+CD4-CCR7+CD45RA+ naive T cells. These receptors all stem from a human donor in good health. Some libraries in this study had Jurkat cell RNA spiked in.

The chain carries TRBV24-1 and TRBJ1-1; TRBD1 aligns across 7 bases. J lost 11 bases, V lost 2 bases, and 4 bases had no gene match. The length of the CDR3 is 12 residues. The germline gives CDR1 KGHDR, CDR2 SFDVKD. CDR3 region: CATSDSGGEAFF. The CDR3 DNA sequence: TGTGCCACCAGTGATTCAGGGGGAGAGGCTTTCTTT.

This clonotype was detected only a few times. This may be a read error, as it is one base from a much larger clone. The V gene is TRBV7-9, the J gene TRBJ2-3; tentative D call: TRBD2 (5 bases). V was pared by 3 bases and J by 5 bases, with 12 bases between. The CDR3 is 14 residues long. Germline lookup yields CDR1 SEHNR and CDR2 FQNEAQ (reference sequence). This CDR3 reads CASSFLTAGDTQYF. CDR3 sequence (DNA): TGTGCCAGCAGCTTTTTGACGGCGGGAGATACGCAGTATTTT.

This clonotype was counted a few times. This chain links TRBV6-5 with TRBJ2-6; 8 bases line up with TRBD1. The CDR3 has 17 residues. In germline, CDR1 is MNHEY, CDR2 SVGAGI. V gave up 0 bases and J gave up 0 bases; unmatched junction bases: 1. CDR3 protein: CASSYSDRVSGANVLTF. The DNA for the CDR3 is TGTGCCAGCAGTTACTCGGACAGGGTCTCTGGGGCCAACGTCCTGACTTTC.

Comments on this clonotype: A read error may produce the germline difference seen at one junction end. CDR3 sequence: CASSSTGGETRYF. For the CDR3, the DNA is TGTGCCAGCAGCTCGACAGGGGGCGAGACCCGGTACTTC. The chain links TRBV3-1 to TRBJ2-5, with 10 bases fitting TRBD1. Germline lookup yields CDR1 LGHDT and CDR2 YNNKEL (reference sequence). This CDR3 region has 13 residues.

This clonotype occurred once. The CDR3 does not end in the conserved phenylalanine or tryptophan, so this is likely a read error. The chain carries TRBV3-1 and TRBJ1-1; D remains ambiguous. The CDR3 is 14 residues long. Germline V gene data show CDR1 as LGHDT and CDR2 as YNNKEL (reference sequence). The V end lost 7 bases, the J end lost 5 bases, and 17 bases lay between the germline ends. In DNA, the CDR3 is TGTGCCAGCAAGCCCTCTAGGGATCGAACTGAAGCTTTCTCT. This gives the protein CASKPSRDRTEAFS.

This clonotype was picked up a small number of times. The V and J genes are TRBV2 and TRBJ2-3, with D maybe TRBD2 (7 bases). V lost 2 bases and J 4 bases, leaving 22 bases between the germline ends. Germline CDR1 reads SNHLY; CDR2 reads FYNNEI. CDR3 size: 18 residues. CDR3 nucleotides: TGTGCCAGCAGTGAATTGGTCGGGGGCGCGGGAGCCCCAGATACGCAGTATTTT. Residues: CASSELVGGAGAPDTQYF.

This clonotype was counted ten times or more. This chain links TRBV28 with TRBJ2-1, with TRBD2 matching 7 bases. Germline CDR1 reads MDHEN; CDR2 reads SYDVKM. This CDR3 is built from 16 residues. V lost 1 base, J lost 11 bases, and 14 bases stayed unmatched. The CDR3 is CASSLFGRDPYQKQFF. DNA for the CDR3: TGTGCCAGCAGTTTATTTGGGAGGGACCCCTACCAAAAGCAGTTCTTC.

About this clonotype: One end of the junction does not line up with germline, which may come from a read error. J is TRBJ1-3 and V is TRBV7-9; tentatively, D is TRBD1 (6 bases). The length of the CDR3 is 17 residues. Germline values: CDR1 SEHNR, CDR2 FQNEAQ (reference sequence). The CDR3 DNA follows: TGTGCCAGCAGCCAATTGTGGACAGTACCCTCTGGAGACACCATATATTTT. Translation gives CASSQLWTVPSGDTIYF.

The CDR3 DNA sequence: TGTGCCAGCAGCCAAACTCACAGGGCCTCCTACAATGAGCAGTTCTTC. Its translation is CASSQTHRASYNEQFF. The rearrangement uses TRBV5-5 and TRBJ2-1, with a tentative D call TRBD1 (6 bases). Germline lookup yields CDR1 SGHKS and CDR2 YYEKEE (reference sequence). Trimming removed 4 bases from V and 0 bases from J, with 14 bases in between. The CDR3 has 16 amino acids.

This clonotype has ten or more counts. This rearrangement joins TRBV4-1 to TRBJ1-6; TRBD1 is a possible D gene (6 bases). From germline, CDR1 is MGHRA and CDR2 YSYEKL. V was shortened by 4 bases and J by 7 bases, with 14 bases between the two germline ends. This CDR3 contains 15 residues. The CDR3 here is CASSLEGGTNSPLHF. The CDR3 DNA sequence: TGCGCCAGCAGCCTGGAGGGGGGGACCAATTCACCCCTCCACTTT.

This chain joins TRBV4-1 and TRBJ2-3, with 11 bases identical to TRBD2. J lost 2 bases, V lost 3 bases, and 4 bases had no gene match. This CDR3 has 16 residues. In germline, CDR1 is MGHRA, CDR2 YSYEKL. The CDR3 protein is CASSHALAGDTDTQYF. CDR3 DNA sequence: TGCGCCAGCAGCCATGCACTAGCGGGGGACACAGATACGCAGTATTTT.

CDR3 protein: CASSLSNYNEQFF. CDR3 nucleotides: TGTGCCAGCAGCCTGAGCAACTACAATGAGCAGTTCTTC. The chain combines TRBV7-9 with TRBJ2-1; D is ambiguous. Germline CDR1 and CDR2: SEHNR and FQNEAQ (reference sequence). The ends were cut back, 5 bases at V and 3 bases at J, with 8 bases in the middle. This CDR3 contains 13 residues.

V and J are TRBV25-1 and TRBJ2-7; D possibly uses TRBD1 or TRBD2 (5 bases each). Trimming took 5 bases from V and 4 from J, leaving 9 bases between them. Germline CDR1 is MGHDK and CDR2 is SYGVNS. The CDR3 has 12 residues. The CDR3 nucleotides are TGTGCCAGCAGTTGGGGGATGTACGAGCAGTACTTC. This gives the protein CASSWGMYEQYF.

Turning to this clonotype: Being one base from a much bigger clone, this may be a read error. The chain employs TRBV6-5 and TRBJ2-5, with D uncertain. The CDR3 runs 12 residues. CDR1 is MNHEY and CDR2 is SVGAGI in the germline V gene. The CDR3 reads CTSTDTQETQYF. The CDR3 DNA sequence: TGTACCAGCACCGACACCCAAGAGACCCAGTACTTC.

The chain couples TRBV25-1 to TRBJ2-5; D call uncertain. The CDR3 loop spans 15 amino acids. Germline CDR1 and CDR2: MGHDK and SYGVNS. The ends were cut back, 0 bases at V and 0 bases at J, with 8 bases in the middle. The CDR3 region has the DNA TGTGCCAGCAGTGAATATATGGCAGACCAAGAGACCCAGTACTTC. Amino acids: CASSEYMADQETQYF.

The chain has TRBV20-1 and TRBJ1-1, with D unclear. CDR3 length: 11 residues. Deletions cut 7 bases from V and 7 bases from J, with 13 bases between. Per germline, CDR1 DFQATT and CDR2 SNEGSKA (reference sequence). The CDR3, as DNA: TGCAGTGTTGGGGAGCGGGGTGAAGCTTTCTTT. Amino acids: CSVGERGEAFF.

This rearrangement joins TRBV19 to TRBJ2-7, with D unclear. CDR1 LNHDA and CDR2 SQIVND come from the germline V gene (reference sequence). With 9 bases removed from V and 5 bases from J, the gap between germline ends came to 17 bases. The length of the CDR3 is 13 residues. CDR3 coding DNA: TGTGCCAGCTCCTTCTTAACAGCAGACGAGCAGTACTTC. Amino acids: CASSFLTADEQYF.

The chain carries TRBV27 and TRBJ2-5; a possible D gene is TRBD2 (6 bases). Germline lookup yields CDR1 MNHEY and CDR2 SMNVEV (reference sequence). Trimming removed 3 bases from V and 7 bases from J, with 15 bases in between. This CDR3 contains 14 residues. This CDR3 is CASSFSGGVGTQYF. The CDR3, as DNA: TGTGCCAGCAGTTTCTCGGGCGGGGTAGGGACCCAGTACTTC.

A remark on this clonotype: A much larger clone lies a single base off, so this may be a read error. V usage is TRBV13 and J usage is TRBJ1-1; 8 bases agree with TRBD1. The trim removed 0 bases at V and 5 bases at J, leaving 5 bases unmatched. Germline V CDR1 and CDR2: PRHDT, FYEKMQ (reference sequence). The CDR3 contains 15 residues. CDR3 sequence reads: CASSLGAGGMTEAFF. As DNA, the CDR3 is TGTGCCAGCAGCTTAGGGGCAGGGGGCATGACTGAAGCTTTCTTT.

The V and J genes are TRBV30 and TRBJ2-3; 8 bases are a match to TRBD2. Germline CDR1 GTSNPN, CDR2 SVGIG (reference sequence). Trimming at V came to 5 bases and at J to 2 bases, leaving 9 bases not matched to a gene. The CDR3 is made up of 15 amino acids. The CDR3 nucleotides are TGTGCCTGGGTCCTCGTCGGGGGGGCCACAGATACGCAGTATTTT. It encodes CAWVLVGGATDTQYF. Looking up the rest from reference TRBV30 and TRBJ2-3 gives the full variable domain: SQTIHQWPATLVQPVGSPLSLECTVEGTSNPNLYWYRQAAGRGLQLLFYSVGIGQISSEVPQNLSASRPQDRQFILSSKKLLLSDSGFYLCAWVLVGGATDTQYFGPGTRLTVL.